These T cell receptor beta chains were read from a single sample in a study of tumor and adjacent non-tumor tissue in lung cancer. TCRdb reprocessed the multiplex PCR reads via MiXCR and lists one record per CDR3 protein. The sample has approximately 90,000 distinct CDR3 sequences, less than 75% seen once; the top ten hold 15% to 20%. Sequencing used lung tumor tissue. The origin of the receptors is a man aged 55 to 70 with non-small cell lung cancer. Each CDR3 is given with its conserved first and last residue. Fields, in order: clone size, D gene, CDR3 length, J gene, V gene, CDR3 protein, CDR3 DNA. A D gene is named only where the DNA matches it firmly. Expanded clones are given a class, and other clones once, few, many or no size at all.

abundance: NA; d_gene: NA; len: 14; j_gene: TRBJ2-2; v_gene: TRBV11-3; CDR3aa: CASTLGRCSGELFF; CDR3nt: TGTGCTAGCACCTTGGGCAGGTGTAGCGGGGAGCTGTTTTTT
abundance: NA; d_gene: NA; len: 16; j_gene: TRBJ2-7; v_gene: TRBV4-3; CDR3aa: CASSQDLARGSYEQYF; CDR3nt: TGCGCCAGCAGTCAAGATCTTGCAAGGGGATCCTACGAGCAGTACTTC
abundance: NA; d_gene: NA; len: 14; j_gene: TRBJ2-1; v_gene: TRBV29-1; CDR3aa: CSAGLTGPYNEQFF; CDR3nt: TGTAGCGCTGGACTAACGGGTCCCTACAATGAGCAGTTCTTC
abundance: many; d_gene: TRBD2; len: 15; j_gene: TRBJ2-1; v_gene: TRBV4-3; CDR3aa: CASSRTSGTYNEQFF; CDR3nt: TGCGCCAGCAGCCGGACTAGCGGGACTTACAATGAGCAGTTCTTC
abundance: once; d_gene: NA; len: 13; j_gene: TRBJ1-5; v_gene: TRBV12-3/TRBV12-4; CDR3aa: CASKGWPNQPPHF; CDR3nt: TGTGCCAGCAAGGGTTGGCCGAATCAGCCCCCGCATTTT
abundance: NA; d_gene: NA; len: 14; j_gene: TRBJ1-3; v_gene: TRBV28; CDR3aa: CASSPWGSGNTIYF; CDR3nt: TGTGCCAGCAGTCCATGGGGCTCTGGAAACACCATATATTTT
abundance: NA; d_gene: TRBD1; len: 15; j_gene: TRBJ2-3; v_gene: TRBV20-1; CDR3aa: CSANPDRAVTDTQYF; CDR3nt: TGCAGCGCGAACCCGGACAGGGCGGTTACAGATACGCAGTATTTT
abundance: NA; d_gene: NA; len: 15; j_gene: TRBJ2-1; v_gene: TRBV29-1; CDR3aa: CIVEGTFLSCNEQFF; CDR3nt: TGCATCGTTGAAGGGACTTTCCTCTCCTGTAATGAGCAGTTCTTC
abundance: NA; d_gene: NA; len: 13; j_gene: TRBJ2-1; v_gene: TRBV20-1; CDR3aa: CSARETQEGEQLF; CDR3nt: TGCAGTGCTAGAGAGACTCAAGAGGGTGAGCAGCTCTTC
abundance: many; d_gene: TRBD2; len: 13; j_gene: TRBJ2-5; v_gene: TRBV11-2; CDR3aa: CASSLSGGETQYF; CDR3nt: TGTGCCAGCAGTTTAAGCGGGGGGGAGACCCAGTACTTC
abundance: many; d_gene: NA; len: 15; j_gene: TRBJ1-3; v_gene: TRBV19; CDR3aa: CASSIGFNSGNTIYF; CDR3nt: TGTGCCAGTAGTATAGGATTCAACTCTGGAAACACCATATATTTT
abundance: NA; d_gene: NA; len: 17; j_gene: TRBJ1-6; v_gene: TRBV20-1; CDR3aa: CSASDSLVSPHNSPLHF; CDR3nt: TGCAGTGCTTCGGACAGCCTCGTGAGCCCCCATAATTCACCCCTCCACTTT
abundance: NA; d_gene: TRBD2; len: 14; j_gene: TRBJ2-1; v_gene: TRBV11-3; CDR3aa: CASHGTSGGHEQFF; CDR3nt: TGTGCCAGCCACGGGACTAGCGGGGGCCATGAGCAGTTCTTC
abundance: few; d_gene: NA; len: 15; j_gene: TRBJ2-2; v_gene: TRBV28; CDR3aa: CASTSYSDLTGELFF; CDR3nt: TGTGCCAGCACCTCATACAGCGATCTCACCGGGGAGCTGTTTTTT
abundance: NA; d_gene: NA; len: 14; j_gene: TRBJ1-1; v_gene: TRBV4-2; CDR3aa: CASNQGERGTEAFF; CDR3nt: TGTGCCAGCAACCAAGGGGAGCGTGGCACTGAAGCCTTCTTT
abundance: NA; d_gene: NA; len: 13; j_gene: TRBJ2-1; v_gene: TRBV14; CDR3aa: CARSSNSNNEQLF; CDR3nt: TGTGCCAGGAGCTCCAACTCAAACAATGAGCAGCTCTTC
abundance: NA; d_gene: TRBD1; len: 14; j_gene: TRBJ2-1; v_gene: TRBV11-3; CDR3aa: CSSSFGTGLSKQFF; CDR3nt: TGTTCCAGCAGCTTTGGGACAGGTCTTAGTAAGCAGTTCTTC
abundance: NA; d_gene: TRBD2; len: 15; j_gene: TRBJ2-2; v_gene: TRBV4-3; CDR3aa: CASSLAGLGTGELFF; CDR3nt: TGCGCCAGCAGCCTAGCGGGACTCGGCACCGGGGAGCTGTTTTTT
abundance: NA; d_gene: TRBD2; len: 15; j_gene: TRBJ2-5; v_gene: TRBV30; CDR3aa: CALGLAGGVEETQYF; CDR3nt: TGTGCCTTGGGACTAGCGGGAGGAGTCGAGGAGACCCAGTACTTC
abundance: many; d_gene: NA; len: 14; j_gene: TRBJ1-6; v_gene: TRBV7-9; CDR3aa: CASSLGKDNSPLHF; CDR3nt: TGTGCCAGCAGTCTCGGGAAGGATAATTCACCCCTCCACTTT
abundance: once; d_gene: NA; len: 11; j_gene: TRBJ2-7; v_gene: TRBV10-3; CDR3aa: CAAQISYEQYF; CDR3nt: TGTGCCGCACAAATCTCTTACGAGCAGTATTTC
abundance: NA; d_gene: NA; len: 12; j_gene: TRBJ1-5; v_gene: TRBV6-5; CDR3aa: CANSEGNQSQHF; CDR3nt: TGTGCCAACAGTGAGGGCAATCAGTCCCAGCATTTT
abundance: NA; d_gene: TRBD1; len: 16; j_gene: TRBJ1-2; v_gene: TRBV2; CDR3aa: CASSSRTGVTNYGYTF; CDR3nt: TGTGCCAGCAGTAGTCGGACAGGAGTAACTAACTATGGCTACACCTTC
abundance: NA; d_gene: NA; len: 15; j_gene: TRBJ1-6; v_gene: TRBV5-4; CDR3aa: CASSLEPGLNTPLHF; CDR3nt: TGTGCCAGCAGCTTGGAACCAGGGTTGAATACACCCCTCCACTTT
abundance: once; d_gene: NA; len: 14; j_gene: TRBJ2-7; v_gene: TRBV11-1; CDR3aa: CASSFPCDAYEQHF; CDR3nt: TGTGCCAGCAGCTTTCCCTGCGACGCCTACGAGCAGCACTTC
abundance: NA; d_gene: NA; len: 15; j_gene: TRBJ2-1; v_gene: TRBV4-2; CDR3aa: CASSQVHSVGNEQFF; CDR3nt: TGTGCCAGCAGCCAAGTTCACAGCGTTGGGAATGAGCAGTTCTTC
abundance: few; d_gene: TRBD1; len: 16; j_gene: TRBJ2-5; v_gene: TRBV12-3/TRBV12-4; CDR3aa: CASRSGTVGGGETQYF; CDR3nt: TGTGCCAGCAGGTCCGGGACAGTGGGTGGAGGTGAGACCCAGTACTTC
abundance: many; d_gene: NA; len: 13; j_gene: TRBJ1-1; v_gene: TRBV5-4; CDR3aa: CASSLNTQGEAFF; CDR3nt: TGTGCCAGCAGCTTGAATACGCAGGGAGAAGCTTTCTTT
abundance: NA; d_gene: TRBD2; len: 14; j_gene: TRBJ2-5; v_gene: TRBV5-1; CDR3aa: CDSNRLAGDETQYF; CDR3nt: TGCGACAGCAATCGACTAGCGGGGGATGAGACACAGTACTTC
abundance: NA; d_gene: NA; len: 14; j_gene: TRBJ2-7; v_gene: TRBV12-3/TRBV12-4; CDR3aa: CANSLRAIQGEQCF; CDR3nt: TGTGCCAACAGTCTCCGAGCTATACAGGGTGAGCAGTGCTTC
abundance: NA; d_gene: TRBD1; len: 15; j_gene: TRBJ2-1; v_gene: TRBV28; CDR3aa: CASSYRGQSYNEQFF; CDR3nt: TGTGCCAGTAGTTATAGGGGGCAGTCCTACAATGAGCAGTTCTTC
abundance: many; d_gene: NA; len: 14; j_gene: TRBJ2-3; v_gene: TRBV4-3; CDR3aa: CASSQVGAVYTQYF; CDR3nt: TGCGCCAGCAGCCAAGTAGGGGCCGTGTATACGCAGTATTTT
abundance: NA; d_gene: NA; len: 16; j_gene: TRBJ2-2; v_gene: TRBV4-1; CDR3aa: CASSQEPGLAAGKLFF; CDR3nt: TGCGCCAGCAGCCAAGAACCCGGCTTGGCGGCCGGGAAGCTGTTTTTT
abundance: many; d_gene: NA; len: 12; j_gene: TRBJ2-5; v_gene: TRBV29-1; CDR3aa: CSVLKTGETQYF; CDR3nt: TGCAGCGTTCTCAAAACTGGGGAGACCCAGTACTTC
abundance: NA; d_gene: NA; len: 15; j_gene: TRBJ1-5; v_gene: TRBV4-1; CDR3aa: CASSQDAESNQPQHF; CDR3nt: TGCGCCAGCAGCCAAGATGCTGAGAGCAATCAGCCCCAGCATTTT
abundance: NA; d_gene: NA; len: 15; j_gene: TRBJ2-2; v_gene: TRBV10-3; CDR3aa: CAISPTSTVTWERFF; CDR3nt: TGTGCCATCAGTCCCACTAGTACCGTCACCTGGGAGCGGTTTTTT
abundance: many; d_gene: TRBD2; len: 15; j_gene: TRBJ2-1; v_gene: TRBV5-4; CDR3aa: CASSSGTSRNNEQFF; CDR3nt: TGTGCCAGCAGCTCAGGGACTAGCAGAAACAATGAGCAGTTCTTC
abundance: few; d_gene: TRBD2; len: 18; j_gene: TRBJ2-7; v_gene: TRBV7-9; CDR3aa: CASSLIGTSGGSSYEQYF; CDR3nt: TGTGCCAGCAGCTTAATAGGGACTAGCGGGGGGAGCTCCTACGAGCAGTACTTC
abundance: NA; d_gene: NA; len: 14; j_gene: TRBJ2-3; v_gene: TRBV19; CDR3aa: CASSILTDTDTQYF; CDR3nt: TGTGCCAGTAGTATTCTAACGGATACAGATACGCAGTATTTT
abundance: NA; d_gene: NA; len: 14; j_gene: TRBJ2-2; v_gene: TRBV29-1; CDR3aa: CSAQPETRTGELFF; CDR3nt: TGCAGCGCCCAGCCCGAGACTAGAACCGGGGAGCTGTTTTTT
abundance: NA; d_gene: NA; len: 16; j_gene: TRBJ1-4; v_gene: TRBV4-2; CDR3aa: CGSTPRDIGFNEKLFF; CDR3nt: TGTGGCAGTACGCCGCGGGACATCGGGTTTAATGAAAAACTGTTTTTT
abundance: NA; d_gene: TRBD1; len: 17; j_gene: TRBJ1-5; v_gene: TRBV28; CDR3aa: CASSPRQGFPSNQPQHF; CDR3nt: TGTGCCAGCAGTCCAAGACAGGGTTTCCCCAGCAACCAGCCCCAGCATTTT
abundance: medium-sized; d_gene: TRBD1; len: 15; j_gene: TRBJ2-7; v_gene: TRBV11-2; CDR3aa: CASSPPDRGFYEQYF; CDR3nt: TGTGCCAGCAGCCCGCCTGACAGGGGGTTCTACGAGCAGTACTTC
abundance: NA; d_gene: NA; len: 9; j_gene: TRBJ2-1; v_gene: TRBV29-1; CDR3aa: CSAGNEQFF; CDR3nt: TGTAGCGCTGGGAATGAGCAGTTCTTC
abundance: once; d_gene: NA; len: 15; j_gene: TRBJ2-3; v_gene: TRBV7-8; CDR3aa: CASCQSWGPPDTQYF; CDR3nt: TGTGCCAGCTGTCAATCCTGGGGTCCACCAGATACGCAGTATTTT
abundance: NA; d_gene: TRBD1; len: 14; j_gene: TRBJ2-3; v_gene: TRBV7-9; CDR3aa: CAISGTGATDTQYF; CDR3nt: TGTGCCATCAGTGGGACAGGGGCCACAGATACGCAGTATTTT
abundance: many; d_gene: NA; len: 12; j_gene: TRBJ2-1; v_gene: TRBV5-1; CDR3aa: CASSRPGVEQFF; CDR3nt: TGCGCCAGCAGCCGCCCGGGAGTAGAGCAGTTCTTC
abundance: NA; d_gene: NA; len: 12; j_gene: TRBJ2-1; v_gene: TRBV7-9; CDR3aa: CASSFGQLEHFF; CDR3nt: TGTGCCAGCAGCTTTGGGCAGCTTGAGCACTTCTTC
abundance: NA; d_gene: TRBD2; len: 14; j_gene: TRBJ2-1; v_gene: TRBV29-1; CDR3aa: CSVDVAGGFNEQFF; CDR3nt: TGCAGCGTTGACGTAGCGGGTGGGTTCAATGAGCAGTTCTTC
abundance: NA; d_gene: TRBD2; len: 18; j_gene: TRBJ2-1; v_gene: TRBV28; CDR3aa: CASSPRTSERGSYNEHFF; CDR3nt: TGTGCCAGCAGTCCCCGGACTAGCGAGAGGGGCTCCTACAATGAGCACTTCTTC
abundance: NA; d_gene: NA; len: 15; j_gene: TRBJ1-5; v_gene: TRBV6-1; CDR3aa: CASSMGRGDNQPQHF; CDR3nt: TGTGCCAGCAGCATGGGACGCGGGGACAATCAGCCCCAGCATTTT
abundance: NA; d_gene: NA; len: 16; j_gene: TRBJ1-5; v_gene: TRBV4-3; CDR3aa: CASSHDWGWWEKPQHF; CDR3nt: TGCGCCAGCAGCCATGATTGGGGGTGGTGGGAGAAGCCCCAGCATTTT
abundance: NA; d_gene: NA; len: 13; j_gene: TRBJ2-2; v_gene: TRBV7-8; CDR3aa: CASSYSVDGELFF; CDR3nt: TGTGCCAGCAGCTACTCAGTGGACGGGGAGCTGTTTTTT
abundance: NA; d_gene: NA; len: 15; j_gene: TRBJ2-7; v_gene: TRBV4-1; CDR3aa: CASGQGTGFSYEQYF; CDR3nt: TGCGCCAGCGGCCAAGGGACGGGTTTCTCCTACGAGCAGTACTTC
abundance: NA; d_gene: NA; len: 14; j_gene: TRBJ1-5; v_gene: TRBV4-1; CDR3aa: CASSKRRGNQPQHF; CDR3nt: TGCGCCAGCAGCAAGAGAAGGGGCAATCAGCCTCAGCATTTT
abundance: many; d_gene: TRBD1; len: 17; j_gene: TRBJ2-4; v_gene: TRBV6-1; CDR3aa: CASSEFRTGVAKNIQYF; CDR3nt: TGTGCCAGCAGTGAGTTTAGGACAGGGGTAGCCAAAAACATTCAGTACTTC
abundance: NA; d_gene: NA; len: 15; j_gene: TRBJ2-5; v_gene: TRBV7-2; CDR3aa: CASKPPGHRLGTQYF; CDR3nt: TGTGCCAGCAAACCCCCGGGACACCGCTTGGGGACCCAGTACTTC
abundance: few; d_gene: NA; len: 17; j_gene: TRBJ2-1; v_gene: TRBV11-2; CDR3aa: CASSLAGELHYRGEQFF; CDR3nt: TGTGCCAGCAGCTTAGCGGGGGAACTGCATTACCGAGGGGAGCAGTTCTTC
abundance: NA; d_gene: TRBD1; len: 16; j_gene: TRBJ1-5; v_gene: TRBV7-8; CDR3aa: CANSLGGGQLNQPQHF; CDR3nt: TGTGCCAACAGCTTAGGAGGGGGACAGCTGAATCAGCCCCAGCATTTT
abundance: NA; d_gene: TRBD1; len: 20; j_gene: TRBJ2-4; v_gene: TRBV7-9; CDR3aa: CASSSLGTGAMPLAKNIQYF; CDR3nt: TGTGCCAGCAGCTCCTTGGGGACAGGAGCCATGCCCTTAGCCAAAAACATTCAGTACTTC